Within the sample, the clone carrying this T cell receptor (beta chain) is medium-sized. The protocol was immunoSEQ multiplex PCR, while the TCRdb copy is restricted to in-frame clones and leaves out a portion. Of almost 65,000 clones in the sample, 92% are singletons; the top ten hold roughly 2.2%. The data stem from a study of T cell changes during pregnancy in multiple sclerosis. The clonotype originates from a female donor with multiple sclerosis, enrolled in a pregnancy study. The sample was peripheral blood, taken in the first trimester of pregnancy.

CDR3 loop: CASSPFLGQAPQETQYF. For the CDR3, the DNA is TGTGCCAGCTCACCCTTTTTAGGACAGGCGCCTCAAGAGACCCAGTACTTC. The V gene is TRBV18, the J gene TRBJ2-5; TRBD1 aligns across 7 bases. V was pared by 3 bases and J by 2 bases, with 12 bases of the junction left unmatched. Per germline, CDR1 KGHSH and CDR2 LQKENI. The CDR3 spans 17 residues.